This entry lists 20 T cell receptor beta chains sequenced from one sample in a study of T cells in Graves' hyperthyroidism and ophthalmopathy (dated by TCRdb to the late 2010s). The library was prepared using multiplex PCR. The sequencer was an Illumina HiSeq 2000. The TCR beta CDR3 regions were amplified from RNA transcripts. A first-round RT-PCR of the TCR CDR3 used the HTBI primer set with the Qiagen OneStep RT-PCR kit. TCRdb reprocessed the public reads (quality trimming at Q25 with fastp, clone calling with MiXCR) and kept in-frame beta chains. A single entry per CDR3 protein holds the most common genes and DNA from its merged rows. The sample data list 650,000 to 700,000 distinct CDR3 sequences, and 15% to 20% of these were observed just once. In total, the top ten clones hold 15% to 17% of the sample. Material for sequencing was blood. These receptors came from a man aged 45-65 years with Graves' hyperthyroidism.

The V call is TRBV7-9, the J call TRBJ2-7; the D gene could be TRBD1 or TRBD2 (5 bases each). There are 15 residues in the CDR3. Germline lookup yields CDR1 SEHNR and CDR2 FQNEAQ (reference sequence). V lost 1 base and J lost 1, with 11 bases in between. CDR3 residues: CASSLEAGRSYEQYF. The CDR3 nucleotides read TGTGCCAGCAGCTTAGAGGCAGGGAGATCCTACGAGCAGTACTTC.

This clonotype was detected a few times. This sequence joins TRBV28 and TRBJ2-3, with D tentatively TRBD1 or TRBD2 (6 bases each). Looked up from germline, CDR1 is MDHEN and CDR2 is SYDVKM. Between the trimmed V and J ends, which lost 2 bases and 5 bases, there was a span of 11 bases. The CDR3 runs 14 residues. CDR3 loop: CASSLGGRKDTQYF. For the CDR3, the DNA is TGTGCCAGCAGTTTAGGGGGGCGCAAAGATACGCAGTATTTT. Drawing the rest from reference TRBV28 and TRBJ2-3, the complete variable domain is DVKVTQSSRYLVKRTGEKVFLECVQDMDHENMFWYRQDPGLGLRLIYFSYDVKMKEKGDIPEGYSVSREKKERFSLILESASTNQTSMYLCASSLGGRKDTQYFGPGTRLTVL.

This clonotype was seen ten or more times. The genes are TRBV6-2 or TRBV6-3 and TRBJ2-7, with 9 nucleotides matching TRBD1. The germline V gene encodes CDR1 MNHEY and CDR2 SVGEGT. The length of the CDR3 is 15 residues. Trimming removed 6 bases from V and 7 bases from J; junction bases left unmatched: 13. CDR3 in amino acids: CASSFTGGFWTEQYF. CDR3 nucleotide sequence: TGTGCCAGCAGCTTTACAGGGGGCTTTTGGACGGAGCAGTACTTC.

The chain links TRBV10-3 to TRBJ1-5, with no clear D. V dropped 6 bases and J dropped 2 bases, with 8 bases sitting between them. CDR3 size: 13 residues. Germline values: CDR1 ENHRY, CDR2 SYGVKD. In DNA form, the CDR3 reads TGTGCCATCAGGGGTATGGGCAATCAGCCCCAGCATTTT. Its protein is CAIRGMGNQPQHF.

The chain combines TRBV5-1 with TRBJ2-2; 14 positions agree with TRBD2. V trimming: 2 bases; J trimming: 3 bases; junction bases outside the gene matches: 6. Germline CDR1 and CDR2: SGHRS and YFSETQ. The CDR3 sequence is 18 residues long. The CDR3 nucleotides read TGCGCCAGCAGCTTCCCCGGGACTAGCGGGAGTGACACCGGGGAGCTGTTTTTT. Amino acid sequence: CASSFPGTSGSDTGELFF. The full variable domain, in which reference TRBV5-1 and TRBJ2-2 provide the parts outside the CDR3, is KAGVTQTPRYLIKTRGQQVTLSCSPISGHRSVSWYQQTPGQGLQFLFEYFSETQRNKGNFPGRFSGRQFSNSRSEMNVSTLELGDSALYLCASSFPGTSGSDTGELFFGEGSRLTVL.

This chain links TRBV9 with TRBJ2-1; D uncertain. Trimming left V 4 bases short and J 7 bases short, with 18 bases between. Germline V gives CDR1 SGDLS, CDR2 YYNGEE. This CDR3 is built from 15 residues. The CDR3 DNA sequence: TGTGCCAGCAGCCCAGCCTCGGGCGGTACAAATGAGCAGTTCTTC. Protein product: CASSPASGGTNEQFF.

This rearrangement joins TRBV12-3 or TRBV12-4 to TRBJ2-3; D is unresolved. The V and J ends lost 3 bases and 5 bases respectively, with 12 bases between them. The CDR3 length is 14 residues. CDR3 nucleotides: TGTGCCAGCAGTTTTACCCTAGATCTAGATACGCAGTATTTT. It yields the protein CASSFTLDLDTQYF.

This clonotype was seen many times. V and J are TRBV28 and TRBJ2-1, with 7 bases aligning to TRBD1. Losses at the gene ends were 3 bases for V and 5 bases for J; bases not matched to a gene: 10. Germline CDR1 is MDHEN and CDR2 is SYDVKM. The CDR3 is 16 amino acids. The CDR3 bases are TGTGCCAGCAGTTTTCCCCTTTGGGGACAGAACAATGAGCAGTTCTTC. It yields the protein CASSFPLWGQNNEQFF.

The sample holds a few counts of this clonotype. This chain's CDR3 is CASSYSAGWDGYTF. CDR3 DNA sequence: TGTGCCAGCAGTTACTCGGCAGGGTGGGATGGCTACACCTTC. The V gene is TRBV6-2 or TRBV6-3, the J gene TRBJ1-2; perhaps TRBD1 as D (5 bases). The CDR3 has 14 amino acids. Germline CDR1 is MNHEY and CDR2 is SVGEGT. Deletions cut 0 bases from V and 6 bases from J, with 11 bases between.

Many counts were recorded for this clonotype. V usage is TRBV19 and J usage is TRBJ2-2; TRBD1 matches 7 bases. Germline V lookup: CDR1 LNHDA, CDR2 SQIVND (reference sequence). Trimming removed 5 bases from V and 4 bases from J; junction bases left unmatched: 4. The CDR3 loop spans 14 amino acids. For the CDR3, the DNA is TGTGCCAGTAGTTGGGCAGGGGGCACCGGGGAGCTGTTTTTT. Protein sequence: CASSWAGGTGELFF.

There are many counts of this clonotype. The J gene is TRBJ1-1, the V gene TRBV2; TRBD1 aligns across 8 bases. Germline V lookup: CDR1 SNHLY, CDR2 FYNNEI. The CDR3 covers 15 residues. The ends lost 6 bases at V and 2 bases at J; junction bases unmatched: 8. In DNA, the CDR3 is TGTGCCAGCAGGGGACCTGACAGGGGAAACACTGAAGCTTTCTTT. Its translation: CASRGPDRGNTEAFF.

This clonotype was recorded at least ten times. This rearrangement joins TRBV10-2 to TRBJ2-5, with 13 bases aligning to TRBD2. After removal of 6 bases from V and 5 bases from J, the junction contained 15 bases not matched to a gene. The CDR3 totals 18 residues. Germline CDR1 is WSHSY and CDR2 is SAAADI. The CDR3 sequence is CASSWIGLAGVLIETQYF. CDR3 DNA: TGCGCCAGCAGCTGGATTGGACTAGCGGGAGTCTTGATCGAGACCCAGTACTTC.

The J gene is TRBJ2-7, the V gene TRBV7-9; D remains ambiguous. The length of the CDR3 is 11 residues. Deletions cut 3 bases from V and 9 bases from J, with 9 bases between. Germline V lookup: CDR1 SEHNR, CDR2 FQNEAQ (reference sequence). The chain's CDR3 is CASSLGSGQYF. CDR3 sequence (DNA): TGTGCCAGCAGCTTGGGATCCGGGCAGTACTTC.

There are many counts of this clonotype. The V and J genes are TRBV28 and TRBJ2-7, with D perhaps TRBD1 (6 bases). V gave up 2 bases and J gave up 0 bases, with 20 bases separating them. Germline V CDR1 and CDR2: MDHEN, SYDVKM. The CDR3 spans 18 residues. For the CDR3, the DNA is TGTGCCAGCAGTTTAGACCCCCCGACAGGTATGAGCTCCTACGAGCAGTACTTC. Protein: CASSLDPPTGMSSYEQYF. Based on the CDR3 plus reference TRBV28 and TRBJ2-7, the full variable domain is DVKVTQSSRYLVKRTGEKVFLECVQDMDHENMFWYRQDPGLGLRLIYFSYDVKMKEKGDIPEGYSVSREKKERFSLILESASTNQTSMYLCASSLDPPTGMSSYEQYFGPGTRLTVT.

This clonotype was seen a handful of times. This chain uses TRBV29-1 with TRBJ2-2, with D possibly being TRBD1 (6 bases). The CDR3 covers 13 residues. Trimming cost V 7 bases and J 3 bases, with 12 bases left between them. The germline gives CDR1 SQVTM, CDR2 ANQGSEA. CDR3 amino acids: CSAVAGDTGELFF. CDR3 in DNA: TGCAGCGCCGTGGCAGGGGACACCGGGGAGCTGTTTTTT.

The gene calls are TRBV24-1 and TRBJ2-2; TRBD2 matches 9 bases. V dropped 4 bases and J dropped 5; count of bases not matched to a gene: 7. Germline values: CDR1 KGHDR, CDR2 SFDVKD. This CDR3 region has 16 residues. Written as DNA, the CDR3 is TGTGCCACCAGTGACCCCCGCGGGAGGGGGACCGGGGAGCTGTTTTTT. It yields the protein CATSDPRGRGTGELFF.

This clonotype showed up many times. The V gene is TRBV2, the J gene TRBJ2-7; TRBD2 might be the D (6 bases). The CDR3 runs to 16 residues. Trimming pared 6 bases from V and 3 bases from J, leaving 21 bases between. The germline V gene has CDR1 SNHLY and CDR2 FYNNEI. The CDR3 spells CASRLTLKRVYYEQYF. CDR3 in DNA: TGTGCCAGCAGACTAACCTTAAAGCGGGTCTACTACGAGCAGTACTTC.

This clonotype appeared a few times. The DNA for the CDR3 is TGTGCCAGCAGTGTTCGGACTAGCGGCACAGATACGCAGTATTTT. Protein: CASSVRTSGTDTQYF. The gene calls are TRBV6-4 and TRBJ2-3; 9 bases line up with TRBD2. CDR1 and CDR2 from the germline V gene are MRHNA and SNTAGT. This CDR3 has 15 residues. The J segment lost 1 base and the V segment lost 4 bases, leaving 3 bases of the junction unmatched.

This clonotype was observed many times. V is TRBV11-2 and J is TRBJ1-1; D possibly corresponds to TRBD1 (5 bases). Germline V CDR1 and CDR2: SGHAT, FQNNGV. The CDR3 has 16 amino acids. The V end lost 4 bases, the J end lost 6 bases, and 21 bases lay between the germline ends. The CDR3 bases are TGTGCCAGCAGCTCTGCCCGTACAGACAGAGTCGCTGAAGCTTTCTTT. Translating gives CASSSARTDRVAEAFF.

Remarks on this clonotype: Lacking the conserved final phenylalanine or tryptophan, this CDR3 likely reflects a read error. The rearrangement joins TRBV5-8 to TRBJ2-7; 11 bases fit TRBD2. With V trimmed by 0 bases and J by 5 bases, 4 bases remained unmatched. The CDR3 contains 15 residues. The V gene's germline CDR1 is SGHTS and CDR2 YDEGEE. As DNA, the CDR3 is TGTGCCAGCAGCTTGGAACTAGCGGGAGTCCACGAGCAGTACTCC. This translates into CASSLELAGVHEQYS.